Sequencing of this T cell receptor beta chain was carried out in a study of T cell clonotyping in hematopoietic cell transplantation. General observations from the study: After transplant, recipient diversity fell while pathologically expanded clonotypes grew through day 180. Graft donor and pretransplant recipient Inverse Simpson Index values predicted broader posttransplant TCR diversity.

The CDR3 contains 13 residues. V was clipped by 1 base and J by 6 bases, with 9 bases between them. Per the germline V gene, CDR1 is SEHNR and CDR2 is FQNEAQ (reference sequence). The protocol was immunoSEQ multiplex PCR, while the TCRdb copy is restricted to in-frame clones and leaves out a portion. The data hold thousands of clones, with approximately 94% observed a single time. Details on this clone: Its antigen is not known.

This receptor was obtained from a female patient aged 50-60 years who had an allogeneic stem cell transplant from an unrelated donor, so the T cells may come from the graft donor. Some clones in this sample may be carry-over from other donors' samples. The sequencing used PBMCs, collected 180 days after allogeneic stem cell transplant. The chain carries TRBV7-9 and TRBJ1-1; D is possibly TRBD1 (5 bases). The CDR3 here is CASSLDTGAEAFF. The CDR3 DNA reads as TGTGCCAGCAGCTTAGATACAGGCGCTGAAGCTTTCTTT.